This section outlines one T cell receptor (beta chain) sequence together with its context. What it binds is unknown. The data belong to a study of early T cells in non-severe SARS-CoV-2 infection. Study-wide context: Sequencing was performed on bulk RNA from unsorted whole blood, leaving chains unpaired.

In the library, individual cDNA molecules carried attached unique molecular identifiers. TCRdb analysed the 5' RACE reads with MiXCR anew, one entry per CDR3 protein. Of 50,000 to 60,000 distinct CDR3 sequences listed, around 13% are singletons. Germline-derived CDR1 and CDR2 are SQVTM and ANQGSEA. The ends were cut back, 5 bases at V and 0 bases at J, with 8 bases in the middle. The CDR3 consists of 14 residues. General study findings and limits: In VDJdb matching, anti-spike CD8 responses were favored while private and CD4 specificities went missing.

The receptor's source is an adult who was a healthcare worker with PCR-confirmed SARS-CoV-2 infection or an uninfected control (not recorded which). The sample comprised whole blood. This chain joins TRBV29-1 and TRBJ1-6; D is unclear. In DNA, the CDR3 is TGCAGCGTTCGCTTGGGCTCCTATAATTCACCCCTCCACTTT. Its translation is CSVRLGSYNSPLHF.